These 21 T cell receptor beta chains came from one sample sequenced in a study of CD8 T cells in ankylosing spondylitis. TCRdb fed the 5' RACE reads into MiXCR, producing one record per CDR3 protein. This sample carries some 220,000 distinct CDR3 sequences, about 7.3% of them seen once, and the ten largest clones take 12% to 15%. Their antigen targets remain unknown. Study-wide results and caveats: Eight or nine highly homologous variants formed a TCR beta motif that appeared characteristic of ankylosing spondylitis blood.

Sequencing was done on a sample of blood, either unsorted or a sorted T cell fraction (not recorded which). The source is a male donor with ankylosing spondylitis.

This clonotype was counted at least ten times. This chain connects TRBV7-8 to TRBJ1-1; the D gene is possibly TRBD1 (6 bases). Germline-derived CDR1 and CDR2 are SGHVS and FQNEAQ. V shed 4 bases and J shed 8 bases, with 8 bases lying between them. The CDR3 extends over 11 amino acids. CDR3 sequence reads: CASSSGAEAFF. In DNA form, the CDR3 reads TGTGCCAGCAGCTCGGGGGCGGAAGCTTTCTTT.

This clonotype appeared many times. The DNA for the CDR3 is TGTGCCAGCAGCTGGGGGCCTTTAGCGGGGGAACAAGAGACCCAGTACTTC. Residues: CASSWGPLAGEQETQYF. The J gene is TRBJ2-5, the V gene TRBV7-9; 9 nucleotides line up with TRBD2. The ends lost 4 bases at V and 2 bases at J; junction bases unmatched: 11. There are 17 residues in the CDR3. Per the germline V gene, CDR1 is SEHNR and CDR2 is FQNEAQ (reference sequence).

This clonotype was picked up many times. V usage is TRBV4-1 and J usage is TRBJ2-5; D may be TRBD1 or TRBD2 (5 bases each). V lost 2 bases to trimming and J lost 1 base, with 14 bases between them. Germline V gives CDR1 MGHRA, CDR2 YSYEKL. There are 16 residues in the CDR3. The CDR3 bases are TGCGCCAGCAGCCAACCGGGACGGCAAGTCCAAGAGACCCAGTACTTC. This gives the protein CASSQPGRQVQETQYF.

This clonotype came up a few times. The chain is built from TRBV19 and TRBJ2-4; D is unclear. This CDR3 is 16 amino acids long. Germline V gives CDR1 LNHDA, CDR2 SQIVND (reference sequence). Trimming pared 2 bases from V and 1 base from J, leaving 12 bases between. CDR3: CASSIKSGPAKNIQYF. The DNA for the CDR3 is TGTGCCAGTAGTATAAAGTCCGGACCGGCCAAAAACATTCAGTACTTC.

This clonotype occurred many times. The V and J genes are TRBV7-6 and TRBJ2-3, with a possible D match to TRBD2 (6 bases). The CDR3 extends over 17 amino acids. From germline, CDR1 is SGHVS and CDR2 FNYEAQ. Trimming stripped 5 bases from V and 2 bases from J, with 20 bases between. The CDR3 here is CASSAGLPSSFTDTQYF. The DNA for the CDR3 is TGTGCCAGCAGCGCGGGACTCCCCTCGTCTTTCACAGATACGCAGTATTTT.

This chain connects TRBV5-6 to TRBJ2-6; D unclear. V was cut by 5 bases and J by 3 bases, with 12 bases left in between. Per the germline V gene, CDR1 is SGHDT and CDR2 is YYEEEE. This CDR3 is 15 amino acids long. The CDR3 DNA reads as TGTGCCAGCAGTCCGGATGGGTTTGGGGCCAACGTCCTGACTTTC. Its protein is CASSPDGFGANVLTF.

This clonotype showed up many times. V gene TRBV20-1 combines with J gene TRBJ1-2, with a possible D match to TRBD1 (6 bases). V shed 5 bases and J shed 8 bases, with 9 bases lying between them. CDR1 and CDR2 (germline): DFQATT, SNEGSKA (reference sequence). The length of the CDR3 is 10 residues. This CDR3 reads CSAWTEGYTF. CDR3 DNA: TGCAGTGCTTGGACAGAGGGCTACACCTTC.

This clonotype was seen at least ten times. The chain employs TRBV7-2 and TRBJ1-1; D remains unclear. The CDR3 contains 13 residues. Trimming stripped 1 base from V and 7 bases from J, with 10 bases between. CDR1 and CDR2 from the germline V gene are SGHTA and FQGNSA. The CDR3 loop is CASSLEWGGEAFF. In nucleotides, the CDR3 is TGTGCCAGCAGCTTAGAGTGGGGTGGTGAAGCTTTCTTT.

This clonotype was recorded many times. The CDR3 sequence: CASSLKEGVNTEAFF. Written as DNA, the CDR3 is TGCGCCAGCAGCTTAAAGGAGGGGGTGAACACTGAAGCTTTCTTT. The rearrangement joins TRBV5-1 to TRBJ1-1, with D possibly matching TRBD1 (6 bases). Germline CDR1 is SGHRS and CDR2 is YFSETQ. The CDR3 covers 15 residues. Between the trimmed V and J ends, which lost 2 bases and 0 bases, there was a span of 11 bases.

This clonotype was seen repeatedly, ten times or more. The chain recombines TRBV12-3 or TRBV12-4 with TRBJ2-5, with TRBD2 identical over 8 bases. The V gene end was trimmed by 9 bases and the J gene end by 2 bases; junction bases not matched to a gene: 5. CDR3 length equals 13 residues. The CDR3 loop is CASQAGEQETQYF. For the CDR3, the DNA is TGTGCCAGTCAAGCGGGGGAGCAAGAGACCCAGTACTTC.

This chain uses TRBV20-1 with TRBJ2-1; 13 nucleotides line up with TRBD2. Germline V gives CDR1 DFQATT, CDR2 SNEGSKA (reference sequence). After removal of 6 bases from V and 9 bases from J, the junction contained 11 bases not matched to a gene. The CDR3 is 15 amino acids. The chain's CDR3 is CSARTSGGEPSEQFF. The CDR3 DNA is TGCAGTGCGCGTACTAGCGGGGGGGAGCCAAGTGAGCAGTTCTTC.

This clonotype has a count of ten or more. The rearrangement uses TRBV12-3 or TRBV12-4 and TRBJ1-5; D remains unclear. V shed 2 bases and J shed 6 bases, with 8 bases lying between them. There are 13 residues in the CDR3. The CDR3 coding sequence is TGTGCCAGCAGTTTAATGAAGGGTCAGCCCCAGCATTTT. This codes for CASSLMKGQPQHF.

The V call is TRBV28, the J call TRBJ2-1; 9 nucleotides line up with TRBD2. Germline CDR1 is MDHEN and CDR2 is SYDVKM. This CDR3 spans 14 amino acids. V dropped 3 bases and J dropped 7; count of bases not matched to a gene: 4. CDR3 loop: CASSFAGGLNEQFF. The CDR3 region has the DNA TGTGCCAGCAGTTTTGCGGGGGGGCTGAATGAGCAGTTCTTC.

This clonotype was seen only a few times. The chain uses TRBV12-3 or TRBV12-4 and TRBJ2-1; D ambiguous. The CDR3 contains 13 residues. V dropped 0 bases and J dropped 9 bases, with 9 bases sitting between them. The DNA for the CDR3 is TGTGCCAGCAGTTTAGCTAACACGGTTGAGCAGTTCTTC. Translation gives CASSLANTVEQFF.

The chain links TRBV19 to TRBJ1-2; a possible D gene is TRBD1 (5 bases). This CDR3 comprises 15 residues. The germline V gene encodes CDR1 LNHDA and CDR2 SQIVND (reference sequence). V was pared by 5 bases and J by 7 bases, with 20 bases between. The CDR3: CASSLDQGGFSGYTF. CDR3 in DNA: TGTGCCAGTAGTTTGGACCAGGGAGGCTTTTCTGGCTACACCTTC.

This clonotype was detected many times. This chain uses TRBV4-2 with TRBJ1-4; D is possibly TRBD1 (6 bases). Germline V gene lookup returns CDR1 LGHNA and CDR2 YNFKEQ. V was trimmed by 0 bases and J by 4 bases, leaving 9 bases between them. CDR3 length: 15 residues. The CDR3 protein is CASSQEGAGNEKLFF. As DNA, the CDR3 is TGTGCCAGCAGCCAAGAGGGGGCAGGTAATGAAAAACTGTTTTTT.

This clonotype was observed a handful of times. The chain joins TRBV29-1 to TRBJ2-5; the match to TRBD2 covers 12 bases. The germline gives CDR1 SQVTM, CDR2 ANQGSEA. The CDR3 contains 16 residues. V shed 7 bases and J 2 bases; nucleotides not matched to a gene: 11. CDR3 region: CSALPYGLAGQETQYF. CDR3 nucleotides: TGCAGCGCCCTCCCCTACGGACTAGCGGGACAAGAGACCCAGTACTTC.

This clonotype appeared many times. The CDR3 here is CASSLYRDGTGELFF. In DNA form, the CDR3 reads TGTGCCAGCAGCTTATACAGGGATGGCACCGGGGAGCTGTTTTTT. The genes are TRBV7-9 and TRBJ2-2; a possible D gene is TRBD1 (6 bases). This CDR3 spans 15 amino acids. Trimming pared 2 bases from V and 4 bases from J, leaving 11 bases between. The germline gives CDR1 SEHNR, CDR2 FQNEAQ (reference sequence).

This clonotype appeared many times. This chain links TRBV7-9 with TRBJ1-2; a possible D gene is TRBD1 (6 bases). V was clipped by 9 bases and J by 2 bases, with 10 bases between them. This CDR3 spans 12 amino acids. Germline lookup yields CDR1 SEHNR and CDR2 FQNEAQ (reference sequence). CDR3 region: CASGGPNYGYTF. CDR3 in DNA: TGTGCCAGTGGGGGGCCGAACTATGGCTACACCTTC.

In regard to this clonotype: An end of the junction differs from the germline gene, which may be a read error. The V and J genes are TRBV6-1 and TRBJ1-2, with unresolved D. The germline gives CDR1 MNHNS, CDR2 SASEGT. This CDR3 has 15 amino acids. CDR3 nucleotides: TGTGCCAGCGGTGAATATAGAAAGACTAACTATGGCTACACCTTC. As protein: CASGEYRKTNYGYTF.

Ten or more counts support this clonotype. The chain employs TRBV5-1 and TRBJ2-7; D gene ambiguous. Germline loops: CDR1 SGHRS, CDR2 YFSETQ. V gave up 0 bases and J gave up 2 bases, with 15 bases separating them. The CDR3 contains 16 residues. CDR3 sequence: CASSLAGSGVTYEQYF. The CDR3 DNA follows: TGCGCCAGCAGCTTGGCCGGGTCAGGTGTGACCTACGAGCAGTACTTC.